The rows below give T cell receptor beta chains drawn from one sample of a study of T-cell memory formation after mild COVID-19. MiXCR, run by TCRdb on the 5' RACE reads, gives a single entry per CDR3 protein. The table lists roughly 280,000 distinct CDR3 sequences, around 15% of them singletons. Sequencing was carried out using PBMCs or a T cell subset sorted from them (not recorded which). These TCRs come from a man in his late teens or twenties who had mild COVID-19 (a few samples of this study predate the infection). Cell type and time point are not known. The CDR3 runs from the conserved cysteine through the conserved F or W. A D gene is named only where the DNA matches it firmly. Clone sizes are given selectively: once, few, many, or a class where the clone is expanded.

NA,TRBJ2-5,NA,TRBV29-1,CSVEAAVRLTQYF,TGCAGCGTTGAAGCGGCAGTTCGGCTGACCCAGTACTTC
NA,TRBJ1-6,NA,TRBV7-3,CASSRRPDMNSPLHF,TGTGCCAGCAGCCGCCGCCCGGATATGAATTCACCCCTCCACTTT
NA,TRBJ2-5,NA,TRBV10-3,CAISESRGAQYF,TGTGCCATCAGTGAGTCACGAGGGGCCCAGTACTTC
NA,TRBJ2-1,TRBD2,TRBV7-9,CASSLRDYPYNEQFF,TGTGCCAGCAGCTTAAGGGACTACCCTTACAATGAGCAGTTCTTC
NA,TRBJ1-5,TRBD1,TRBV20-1,CSAILPGGTGGQPQHF,TGCAGTGCTATCCTCCCCGGAGGGACAGGGGGACAGCCCCAGCATTTT
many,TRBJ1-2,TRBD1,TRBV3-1,CASSQDRGQGRGYTF,TGTGCCAGCAGCCAAGATAGGGGGCAGGGGAGAGGCTACACCTTC
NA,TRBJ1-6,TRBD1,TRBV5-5,CASSSGQGGSPLHF,TGTGCCAGCAGTTCGGGACAGGGGGGTTCACCCCTCCACTTT
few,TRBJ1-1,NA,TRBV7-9,CASSFAEGAEAFF,TGTGCCAGCAGCTTCGCGGAGGGGGCTGAAGCTTTCTTT
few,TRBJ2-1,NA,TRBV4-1,CASSQELGAPYNEQFF,TGCGCCAGCAGCCAAGAGTTGGGGGCCCCCTACAATGAGCAGTTCTTC
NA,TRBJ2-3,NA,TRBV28,CASSAPTDTQYF,TGTGCCAGCAGTGCCCCTACAGATACGCAGTATTTT
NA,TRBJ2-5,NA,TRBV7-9,CASTRYQETQYF,TGTGCCAGCACACGGTACCAAGAGACCCAGTACTTC
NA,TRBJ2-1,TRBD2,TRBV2,CASLGLAGGTEQFF,TGTGCCAGCCTCGGACTAGCGGGGGGCACTGAGCAGTTCTTC
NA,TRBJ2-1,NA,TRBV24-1,CATSGGVGTYNEQFF,TGTGCCACCAGCGGGGGCGTCGGAACCTACAATGAGCAGTTCTTC
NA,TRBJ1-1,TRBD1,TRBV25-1,CASSEGTGYFSNTEAFF,TGTGCCAGCAGTGAGGGGACAGGGTATTTCTCGAACACTGAAGCTTTCTTT
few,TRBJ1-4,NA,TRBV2,CASSEEKLFF,TGTGCCAGCAGTGAGGAGAAACTGTTTTTT
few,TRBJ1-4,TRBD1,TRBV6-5,CASSYGTGNNEKLFF,TGTGCCAGCAGTTACGGGACAGGGAATAATGAAAAACTGTTTTTT
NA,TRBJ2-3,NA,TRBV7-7,CASSLGHLEADTQYF,TGTGCCAGCAGCTTAGGTCACCTAGAGGCAGATACGCAGTATTTT